This is a list of T cell receptor beta chains from one sample in a study of blood T cell repertoires in COVID-19. Profiled with immunoSEQ multiplex PCR; TCRdb holds only in-frame clones, not every one. The top ten hold roughly a tenth of the sample, which has about 400,000 clones, roughly 89% seen once. Sequenced input: PBMCs or T cells enriched from blood (not recorded which). All receptors derive from a woman aged 50 to 65 who had recovered from COVID-19. The CDR3 runs from the conserved cysteine through the conserved F or W. A D gene is named only where the DNA matches it firmly. Clone sizes are given selectively: once, few, many, or a class where the clone is expanded.

TRBV2	TRBD1	.	TRBJ1-2	13	CASLQGWAYGYTF	TGTGCCAGTCTACAGGGGTGGGCCTATGGCTACACCTTC
TRBV2	.	few	TRBJ1-1	14	CASSSQISNTEAFF	TGTGCCAGCAGTTCACAGATTTCTAACACTGAAGCTTTCTTT
TRBV19	TRBD1	.	TRBJ2-3	18	CASSRNPGTGEGRNTQYF	TGTGCCAGTAGTCGGAACCCCGGGACAGGGGAGGGAAGAAATACGCAGTATTTT
TRBV30	TRBD2	.	TRBJ2-1	13	CAWRGLAGSEQFF	TGTGCCTGGAGGGGACTAGCGGGGAGTGAGCAGTTCTTC
TRBV7-8	.	.	TRBJ1-4	15	CASSLGVTTNEKLFF	TGTGCCAGCAGCTTAGGTGTCACAACTAATGAAAAACTGTTTTTT
TRBV21-1	.	.	TRBJ2-7	12	CASSRYRYEQYF	TGTGCCAGCAGCAGATACAGGTACGAGCAGTACTTC
TRBV13	.	few	TRBJ1-5	14	CASSLQSEGQPQHF	TGTGCCAGCAGCTTACAGTCCGAGGGTCAGCCCCAGCATTTT
TRBV19	TRBD1	once	TRBJ1-3	15	CASRMTGVFGNTIYF	TGTGCCAGTAGGATGACAGGGGTATTTGGAAACACCATATATTTT
TRBV28	TRBD1	.	TRBJ2-7	16	CASRQTGTGPRAEQYF	TGTGCCAGCAGGCAGACCGGGACAGGGCCGAGGGCCGAGCAGTACTTC
TRBV30	.	.	TRBJ1-2	12	CAWVDSNYGYTF	TGTGCCTGGGTAGACAGCAACTATGGCTACACCTTC
TRBV5-5	TRBD1	.	TRBJ2-1	17	CASSETGTGISYNEQFF	TGTGCCAGCAGCGAAACCGGGACAGGGATTTCCTACAATGAGCAGTTCTTC
TRBV4-3	TRBD2	.	TRBJ2-3	17	CASSPIGRGGAVDTQYF	TGCGCCAGCAGCCCAATCGGTCGCGGGGGGGCCGTGGATACGCAGTATTTT
TRBV7-2	.	.	TRBJ1-2	14	CASSSWTANYGYTF	TGTGCCAGCAGCTCTTGGACAGCTAACTATGGCTACACCTTC
TRBV5-6	.	once	TRBJ1-2	16	CASSSITGGNIYGYTF	TGTGCCAGCAGCAGCATCACAGGCGGTAACATCTATGGCTACACCTTC
TRBV5-1	TRBD2	.	TRBJ2-3	16	CASSSIGTSGTDTQYF	TGCGCCAGCAGCTCCATTGGGACTAGCGGCACAGATACGCAGTATTTT
TRBV29-1	TRBD1	.	TRBJ2-1	13	CSVGRPRGNEQFF	TGCAGCGTGGGGCGTCCCAGGGGGAATGAGCAGTTCTTC
TRBV3-1/TRBV3-2	.	.	TRBJ2-3	16	CASSQVDTPSTDTQYF	TGTGCCAGCAGCCAAGTTGATACTCCTAGCACAGATACGCAGTATTTT
TRBV3-1/TRBV3-2	.	.	TRBJ1-2	15	CASSQGGDPNYGYTF	TGTGCCAGCAGCCAAGGTGGAGACCCTAACTATGGCTACACCTTC
TRBV7-9	TRBD1	.	TRBJ2-3	14	CASSHGQGADTQYF	TGTGCCAGCAGCCACGGACAGGGAGCAGATACGCAGTATTTT
TRBV29-1	.	.	TRBJ2-7	14	CSVTDREALYEQYF	TGCAGCGTAACCGACAGGGAGGCCCTCTACGAGCAGTACTTC
TRBV4-1	.	.	TRBJ1-2	14	CASSQYRVDYGYTF	TGCGCCAGCAGCCAATACAGGGTTGACTATGGCTACACCTTC
TRBV4-2	TRBD2	.	TRBJ2-3	16	CASSQEPSGGPDTQYF	TGTGCCAGCAGCCAAGAACCTAGCGGGGGACCAGATACGCAGTATTTT
TRBV6-1	.	.	TRBJ1-2	17	CASSGGSFEGESDGYTF	TGTGCCAGCAGTGGGGGAAGTTTCGAGGGAGAGTCCGATGGCTACACCTTC
TRBV5-1	.	.	TRBJ1-6	15	CASSSTGLGHSPLHF	TGCGCCAGCAGCTCAACAGGATTAGGGCATTCACCCCTCCACTTT
TRBV4-1	TRBD2	.	TRBJ2-1	15	CASSQDWTSGNEQFF	TGCGCCAGCAGCCAAGATTGGACTAGCGGCAATGAGCAGTTCTTC
TRBV7-2	TRBD1	.	TRBJ2-2	17	CASSSAGGTGGYGELFF	TGTGCCAGCAGCTCGGCAGGAGGGACAGGGGGCTACGGGGAGCTGTTTTTT
TRBV10-3	.	.	TRBJ2-5	13	CAISESGVETQYF	TGTGCCATCAGTGAGTCAGGGGTAGAGACCCAGTACTTC
TRBV6-2/TRBV6-3	TRBD1	.	TRBJ1-2	14	CASSIGQGARGYTF	TGTGCCAGCAGTATAGGACAGGGAGCGCGGGGCTACACCTTC
TRBV7-2	.	.	TRBJ1-1	17	CASSFLYRVRCNTEAFF	TGTGCCAGCAGCTTCCTATACCGGGTCCGATGTAACACTGAAGCTTTCTTT